One sample yielded the 5 T cell receptor beta chains listed below, sequenced in a study of blood T cell repertoires in COVID-19. Generated by immunoSEQ multiplex PCR, the TCRdb table keeps only in-frame clones and is missing some. The table records about 330,000 clones, around 87% of them present only once. Specimen: PBMCs or T cells enriched from blood (not recorded which). These receptors all come from a woman aged 30 to 39 who had recovered from COVID-19.

The gene calls are TRBV5-4 and TRBJ2-3, with 8 positions matching TRBD2. The CDR3 covers 15 residues. V dropped 4 bases and J dropped 1; count of bases not matched to a gene: 5. The V gene's germline CDR1 is SGHNT and CDR2 YYREEE (reference sequence). Written as DNA, the CDR3 is TGTGCCAGCAGCCTGGGACTAGGGGGCACAGATACGCAGTATTTT. It is translated as CASSLGLGGTDTQYF.

A note on this clone: Other DNA sequences in the sample encode the same CDR3. The CDR3 DNA follows: TGTGCCAGCAGTTTGGTCCGGGACACTGAAGCTTTCTTT. Translation gives CASSLVRDTEAFF. The rearrangement links TRBV12-3 or TRBV12-4 to TRBJ1-1; D is ambiguous. There are 13 residues in the CDR3. With 3 bases removed from V and 3 bases from J, the gap between germline ends came to 8 bases.

The chain joins TRBV7-7 to TRBJ2-5; TRBD1 might be the D (6 bases). The V end was cut by 1 base, the J end by 5 bases, with 17 bases between. CDR3 length equals 16 residues. Germline V gene lookup returns CDR1 SSHAT and CDR2 FNYEAQ (reference sequence). The CDR3 nucleotides are TGTGCCAGCAGCTTAGTCGGGCCAGGGGTTGGGGAGACCCAGTACTTC. Amino acid sequence: CASSLVGPGVGETQYF.

The J gene is TRBJ2-7, the V gene TRBV5-4; 10 bases map to TRBD2. The CDR3 covers 15 residues. The V gene end was trimmed by 0 bases and the J gene end by 2 bases; junction bases not matched to a gene: 2. Per germline, CDR1 SGHNT and CDR2 YYREEE (reference sequence). CDR3 protein: CASSLVSGGAYEQYF. CDR3 nucleotide sequence: TGTGCCAGCAGCTTGGTAAGCGGGGGGGCCTACGAGCAGTACTTC.

The chain recombines TRBV19 with TRBJ1-3; 8 nucleotides line up with TRBD1. Per germline, CDR1 LNHDA and CDR2 SQIVND (reference sequence). Germline trimming cut 4 bases from V and 2 bases from J; bases unmatched to any gene: 1. The CDR3 has 14 residues. The CDR3 DNA reads TGTGCCAGTAGTACGACAGGGGCTGGAAACACCATATATTTT. Translating it yields CASSTTGAGNTIYF.